This T cell receptor beta chain was identified in a study of PD-1 blockade in classical Hodgkin lymphoma. Study-level information: The nivolumab dose that patients received was 3 mg/kg, given intravenously every 2 weeks. Notes on the study in general: Patients newly diagnosed and complete responders had comparable baseline diversity.

The method was immunoSEQ multiplex PCR; TCRdb's version includes in-frame clones alone and lacks a portion of them. The sample records some 25,000 clones, around 74% being singletons. Time point given: cycle 4 day 1 (C4D1), after 5 to 7 weeks of nivolumab. After autologous stem cell transplantation all patients relapsed, and prior brentuximab vedotin exposure differed between cohorts. To note about this clone: Its antigen remains unknown.

V was pared by 2 bases and J by 2 bases, with 0 bases of the junction left unmatched. The CDR3 spans 15 residues. The V gene's germline CDR1 is SGHAT and CDR2 FQNNGV. This material consisted of peripheral blood mononuclear cells (PBMCs), taken before the fourth cycle of nivolumab. This receptor was identified in a human donor with classical Hodgkin lymphoma. V gene TRBV11-2 combines with J gene TRBJ2-2, with 9 positions matching TRBD2. DNA of the CDR3: TGTGCCAGCAGCTTACTAGCGGGAAACACCGGGGAGCTGTTTTTT. As protein: CASSLLAGNTGELFF.